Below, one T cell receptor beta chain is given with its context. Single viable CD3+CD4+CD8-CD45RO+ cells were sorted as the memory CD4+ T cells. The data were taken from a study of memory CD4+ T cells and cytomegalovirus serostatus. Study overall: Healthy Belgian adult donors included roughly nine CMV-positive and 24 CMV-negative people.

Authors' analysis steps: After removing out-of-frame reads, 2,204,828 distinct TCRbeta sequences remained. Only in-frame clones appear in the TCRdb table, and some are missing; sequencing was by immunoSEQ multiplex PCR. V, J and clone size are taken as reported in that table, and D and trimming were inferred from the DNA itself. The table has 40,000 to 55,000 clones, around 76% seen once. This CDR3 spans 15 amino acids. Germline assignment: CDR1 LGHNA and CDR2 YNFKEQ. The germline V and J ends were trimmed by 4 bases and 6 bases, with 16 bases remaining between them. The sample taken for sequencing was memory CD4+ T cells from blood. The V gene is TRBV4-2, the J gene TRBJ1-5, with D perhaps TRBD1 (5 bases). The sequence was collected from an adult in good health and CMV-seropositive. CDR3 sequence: CASSLGGVRGQPQHF. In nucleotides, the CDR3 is TGTGCCAGCAGCCTCGGGGGAGTTCGAGGTCAGCCCCAGCATTTT.